Included here is one TCR beta chain sequence, with context. In this sample, this clone turned up a few times. Its antigen is unknown. Per-base qualities were not stored, and no clone one base away is much larger. The High Capacity cDNA Reverse Transcription Kit was used to reverse transcribe all of the isolated RNA, meaning that expressed TCRB transcripts were what got sequenced. Deep immunoSEQ sequencing was performed on naive, central memory and regulatory T cell samples, with an average of roughly 3.3 million total reads per sample. Sorted cells were lysed in RLT buffer, and RNA was extracted using DNase-treated RNeasy Micro or Mini kits according to cell number. Each cell subset was processed separately to prevent cross-contamination, with patient and healthy donor samples processed together. The immunoSEQ multiplex PCR was used to amplify TCRB sequences from cDNA, yielding 87-bp fragments that span the CDR3 region. The amplicons were sequenced using the Illumina HiSeq platform. The authors' pipeline ran thus. Synthetic template baselines were used to correct PCR bias computationally, reads within Hamming distance 2 were collapsed, and singletons that could not be merged were discarded. By aligning reads against IMGT, V, D and J genes, CDR3 length, and insertions or deletions at six rearrangement sites were assigned. Clonotype counts were normalized to sorted cell number within each subset before computing true diversity and Gini coefficients with the tcR R package. The overlap coefficient, calculated on TCRB nucleotide sequences, was used to quantify repertoire sharing. Out-of-frame TCRB sequences from naive cells were analyzed as a proxy for the pre-selection repertoire. This immuneACCESS table, as held by TCRdb, lists in-frame sequences with V and J called but not all clones. Of the missing ones, under half trace to an unresolved V gene in checked studies; the others have no known cause. That table supplies the V and J calls and clone size; D and trimming were determined from the DNA. This sample comprises 200,000 to 300,000 clones, approximately 20% of them detected only once. The ten largest clonotypes hold approximately 0.029% of the sample.

The germline V gene supplies CDR1 SQVTM and CDR2 ANQGSEA. V and J are truncated by 7 bases and 7 bases respectively, leaving an intervening sequence of 13 bases. Taken from cysteine to phenylalanine, the CDR3 has 12 residues. Only the CDR3 region is kept as DNA, spanning 36 bases read in frame from base 1. The sample belongs to a study of beta chain features in type 1 diabetes (dated 2018 in TCRdb). For the study in its entirety: Mean age, gender distribution, total cell number and subset yield did not differ between patients and healthy donors. A total of 90 million to 130 million sorted cells were examined across all samples, and a strong correlation was observed between cell number per subset and RNA yield. The study compared the TCRB repertoires of sorted circulating CD4+ T cell subsets in recently diagnosed type 1 diabetes patients with those in matched healthy donors. Regulatory and stem cell-like memory subsets were obtained from only 8 patients and roughly eight healthy donors, while naive and central memory subsets were obtained from all 30 or so donors.

Each donor gave one peripheral blood draw, averaging around 0.11 L, which was collected into heparinised tubes. Naive, central memory, regulatory and stem cell-like memory CD4+ T cells were sorted on a BD FACSAria II using a panel including CD45RO, CCR7, CD25, CD127, CD95 and CD27. All sorted populations exceeded 95% purity. PBMCs were isolated right away by Lymphoprep density gradient centrifugation and were stained directly, without culture. Samples were stained and sorted in pairs, with one healthy donor and one patient per experiment, so that batch effects were minimized. Overall study results and their limits: At VDJ recombination sites, type 1 diabetes patients had fewer insertions and more deleted nucleotides, which implies abnormalities in thymic rearrangement. Because cDNA was sequenced instead of genomic DNA, highly expressing activated cells could be over-represented, though the groups showed no difference in activation or CD3 levels. Shorter templates might be favored by PCR, yet because patient and control samples were amplified and corrected together, any such skew would affect both groups equally. The naive, central memory and regulatory TCRB repertoires appeared to resemble one another more closely among patients than among healthy donors. A moderate but significant shortening of TCRB CDR3 length was observed in type 1 diabetes patients in all four CD4+ subsets. HLA sub-analyses involved small numbers of individuals, so any influence of HLA type on TCRB rearrangement remained unresolved.

The sample was naive CD4+ T cells from blood. This specimen's cell subset or site label, per the study, means: true naive CD4+ T cells. The chain is encoded by TRBV29-1 joined to TRBJ1-4; 6 matching bases give a weak D call of TRBD1. The clonotype was recovered from a woman aged 40 to 49 with type 1 diabetes. The DNA is TGCAGCGCCACAGGGTCGAGTGAAAAACTGTTTTTT. It encodes CSATGSSEKLFF.